This note documents a single T cell receptor (beta chain) sequence. This sample is drawn from a study of blood T cell repertoires in COVID-19. Turning to the study itself: Specimens from acute and convalescent COVID-19 originated in the United States, Italy and Spain. The cDNA or gDNA used as material had been derived from T cells, B-cell-depleted T cells, or PBMCs.

The CDR3 consists of 15 residues. Trimming cost V 4 bases and J 6 bases; bases outside gene matches: 11. Germline V gives CDR1 LGHDT, CDR2 YNNKEL (reference sequence). In the original workflow: Estimation of nucleated cell counts was performed using reference gene primer amplification. Data came from immunoSEQ multiplex PCR; TCRdb stores just in-frame clones and leaves some out. That table is the source of V, J and clone size, and D and trimming were worked out from the DNA. The profile shows 25,000 to 35,000 clones, over 85% of them singletons. The chain has TRBV3-1 (or the pseudogene TRBV3-2) and TRBJ2-7; TRBD1 aligns across 8 bases. The TCR comes from a man aged 70-80 years with active or convalescent COVID-19. Material: peripheral blood. This CDR3 is CASSRTGTGVPEQYF. DNA of the CDR3: TGTGCCAGCAGCCGTACCGGGACAGGAGTCCCCGAGCAGTACTTC.